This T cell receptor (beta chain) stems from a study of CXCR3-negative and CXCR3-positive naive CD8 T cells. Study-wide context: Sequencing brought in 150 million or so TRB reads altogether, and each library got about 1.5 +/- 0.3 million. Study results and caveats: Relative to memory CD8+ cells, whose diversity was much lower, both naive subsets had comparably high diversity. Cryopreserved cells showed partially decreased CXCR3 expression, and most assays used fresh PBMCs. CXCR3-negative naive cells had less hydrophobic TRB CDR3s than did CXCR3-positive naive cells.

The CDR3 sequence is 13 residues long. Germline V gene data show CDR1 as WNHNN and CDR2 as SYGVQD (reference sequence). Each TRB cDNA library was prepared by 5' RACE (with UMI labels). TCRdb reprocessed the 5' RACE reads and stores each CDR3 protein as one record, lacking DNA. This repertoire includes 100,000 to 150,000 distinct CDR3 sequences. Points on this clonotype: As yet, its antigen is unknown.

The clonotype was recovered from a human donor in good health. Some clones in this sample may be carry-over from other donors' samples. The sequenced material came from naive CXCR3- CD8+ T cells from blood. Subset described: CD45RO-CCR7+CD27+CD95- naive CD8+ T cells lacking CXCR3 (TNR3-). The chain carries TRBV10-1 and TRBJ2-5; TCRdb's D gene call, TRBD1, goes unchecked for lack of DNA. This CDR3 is CASSGGQGETQYF.